What follows are 5 T cell receptor beta chains derived from one specimen sequenced in a study of response to subunit inactivated influenza vaccine. TCRdb called the RT-PCR reads again in MiXCR, with one record for every CDR3 protein. The table lists 450,000 to 550,000 distinct CDR3 sequences, 25% of them singletons. The source was CD4+ T cells sorted from PBMCs, collected 4 to 6 days after vaccination. The receptors come from a man between 45 and 60 years old who received an inactivated influenza vaccine.

This clonotype was picked up a small number of times. The chain is built from TRBV6-2 or TRBV6-3 and TRBJ2-1; 11 nucleotides match TRBD2. Trimming removed 5 bases from V and 7 bases from J; junction bases left unmatched: 7. The CDR3 is 15 amino acids. From germline, CDR1 is MNHEY and CDR2 SVGEGT. The CDR3 region has the DNA TGTGCCAGCAGTGATAGCGGGAGGGCCCGGAATGAGCAGTTCTTC. Amino acid sequence: CASSDSGRARNEQFF.

This clonotype was detected only a few times. This rearrangement joins TRBV20-1 to TRBJ2-5; the D is unclear. The CDR3 contains 14 residues. Germline V CDR1 and CDR2: DFQATT, SNEGSKA (reference sequence). V lost 1 base, J lost 2 bases, and 11 bases lay in between. Here the CDR3 DNA reads TGCAGTGCTAGAGGTCTAGAGAGTCAAGAGACCCAGTACTTC. Its translation: CSARGLESQETQYF.

The chain couples TRBV10-2 to TRBJ2-7, with a weak D call TRBD1 (5 bases). Between the trimmed V and J ends, which lost 6 bases and 3 bases, there was a span of 12 bases. This CDR3 comprises 13 residues. The V gene's germline CDR1 is WSHSY and CDR2 SAAADI. The CDR3 DNA is TGCGCCAGCAGCCACGACAGACACTACGAGCAGTACTTC. Translating gives CASSHDRHYEQYF.

A few counts support this clonotype. The chain is built from TRBV29-1 and TRBJ2-1; 10 bases match TRBD2. Germline V gene data show CDR1 as SQVTM and CDR2 as ANQGSEA. The CDR3 is 14 residues long. CDR3 loop: CSTAGGSSYNEQFF. The CDR3 DNA is TGCTCGACAGCGGGAGGGTCTTCCTACAATGAGCAGTTCTTC.

This clonotype appeared a few times. J is TRBJ1-4 and V is TRBV20-1; 7 bases are a match to TRBD1. Trimming took 5 bases from V and 8 from J; bases not matched to a gene: 11. The CDR3 sequence is 14 residues long. Germline CDR1 DFQATT, CDR2 SNEGSKA (reference sequence). DNA for the CDR3: TGCAGTGCTGGCAGGGGGGGGCTAAGAGAAAAACTGTTTTTT. The encoded protein is CSAGRGGLREKLFF.